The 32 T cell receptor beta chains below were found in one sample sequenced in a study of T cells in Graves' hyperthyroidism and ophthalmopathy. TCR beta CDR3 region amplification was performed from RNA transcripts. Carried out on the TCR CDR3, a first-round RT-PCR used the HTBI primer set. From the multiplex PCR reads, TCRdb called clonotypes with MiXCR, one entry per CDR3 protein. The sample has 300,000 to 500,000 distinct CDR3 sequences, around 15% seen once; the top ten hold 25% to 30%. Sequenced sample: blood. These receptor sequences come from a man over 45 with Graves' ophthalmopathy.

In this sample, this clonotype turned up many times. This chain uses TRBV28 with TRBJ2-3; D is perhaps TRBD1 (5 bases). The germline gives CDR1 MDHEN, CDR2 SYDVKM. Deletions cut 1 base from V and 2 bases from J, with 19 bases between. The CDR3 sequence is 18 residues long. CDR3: CASSLYPHRYTHTDTQYF. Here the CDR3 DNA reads TGTGCCAGCAGTTTATACCCACACAGGTACACACACACAGATACGCAGTATTTT.

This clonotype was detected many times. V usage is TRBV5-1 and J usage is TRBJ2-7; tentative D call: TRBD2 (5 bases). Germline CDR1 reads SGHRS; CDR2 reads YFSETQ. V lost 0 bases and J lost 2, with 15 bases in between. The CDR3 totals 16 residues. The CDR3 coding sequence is TGCGCCAGCAGCTTGGCCCAGAGGGTAAGGGCCTACGAGCAGTACTTC. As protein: CASSLAQRVRAYEQYF.

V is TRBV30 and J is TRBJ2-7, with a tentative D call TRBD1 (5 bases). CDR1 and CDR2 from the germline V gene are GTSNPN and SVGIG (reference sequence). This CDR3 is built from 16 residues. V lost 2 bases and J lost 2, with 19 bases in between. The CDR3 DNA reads TGTGCCTGGAGTTTGCCGTGGGGCCGAAATACCTACGAGCAGTACTTC. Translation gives CAWSLPWGRNTYEQYF.

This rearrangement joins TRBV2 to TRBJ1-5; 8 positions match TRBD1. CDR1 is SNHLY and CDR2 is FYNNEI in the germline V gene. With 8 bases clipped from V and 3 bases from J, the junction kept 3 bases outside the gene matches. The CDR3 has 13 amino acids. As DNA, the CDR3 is TGTGCCAGCCAGGGGGCTACCAATCAGCCCCAGCATTTT. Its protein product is CASQGATNQPQHF.

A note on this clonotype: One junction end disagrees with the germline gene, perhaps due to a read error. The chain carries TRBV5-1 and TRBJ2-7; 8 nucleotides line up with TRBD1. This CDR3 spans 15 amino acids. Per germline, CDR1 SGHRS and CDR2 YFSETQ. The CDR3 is CASSLEDRASYGQYF. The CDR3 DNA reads TGCGCCAGCAGCTTGGAGGACAGGGCCTCCTACGGGCAGTACTTC.

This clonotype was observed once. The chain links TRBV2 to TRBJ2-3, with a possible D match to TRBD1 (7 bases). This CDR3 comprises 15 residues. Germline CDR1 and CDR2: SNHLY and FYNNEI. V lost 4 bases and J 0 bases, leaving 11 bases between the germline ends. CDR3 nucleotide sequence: TGTGCCAGCAGTGTACAGGGGACTAGCACAGATACGCAGTATTTT. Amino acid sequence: CASSVQGTSTDTQYF.

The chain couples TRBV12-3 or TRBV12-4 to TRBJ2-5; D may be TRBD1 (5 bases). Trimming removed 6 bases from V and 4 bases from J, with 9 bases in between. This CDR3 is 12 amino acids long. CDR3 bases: TGTGCCAGCAGGACAGACTTAGAGACCCAGTACTTC. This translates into CASRTDLETQYF.

The CDR3 nucleotides read TGCGCCAGCAGCTTGGAAGGGACTAGCGGGAGCTGGATGTACGAGCAGTACTTC. Its translation: CASSLEGTSGSWMYEQYF. The chain recombines TRBV5-1 with TRBJ2-7, with 14 bases that match TRBD2. CDR3 length: 18 residues. Trimming removed 0 bases from V and 4 bases from J; junction bases left unmatched: 9. Germline CDR1 SGHRS, CDR2 YFSETQ.

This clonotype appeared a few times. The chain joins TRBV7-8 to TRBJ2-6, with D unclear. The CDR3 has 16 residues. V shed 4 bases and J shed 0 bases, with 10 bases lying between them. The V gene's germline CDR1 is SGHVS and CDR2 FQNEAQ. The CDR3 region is CASSSDVISGANVLTF. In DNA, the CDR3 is TGTGCCAGCAGCTCCGACGTCATCTCTGGGGCCAACGTCCTGACTTTC.

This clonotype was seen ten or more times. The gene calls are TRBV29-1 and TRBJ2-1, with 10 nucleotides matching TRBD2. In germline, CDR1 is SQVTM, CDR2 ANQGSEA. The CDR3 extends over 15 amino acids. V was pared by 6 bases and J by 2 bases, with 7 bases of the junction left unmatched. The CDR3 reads CSVATSGPTYNEQFF. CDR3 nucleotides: TGCAGCGTAGCGACTAGCGGGCCGACCTACAATGAGCAGTTCTTC.

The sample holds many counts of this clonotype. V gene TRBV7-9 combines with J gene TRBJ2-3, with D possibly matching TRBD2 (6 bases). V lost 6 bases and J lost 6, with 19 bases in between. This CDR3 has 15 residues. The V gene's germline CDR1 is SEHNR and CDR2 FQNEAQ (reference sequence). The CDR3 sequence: CASRGGGDGVDTQYF. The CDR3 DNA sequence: TGTGCCAGCAGGGGCGGAGGGGACGGAGTGGATACGCAGTATTTT.

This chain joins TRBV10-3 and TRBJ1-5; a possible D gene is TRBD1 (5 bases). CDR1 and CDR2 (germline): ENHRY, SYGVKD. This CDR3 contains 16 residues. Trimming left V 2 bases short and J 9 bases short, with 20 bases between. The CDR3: CAISERDRTRDRPQHF. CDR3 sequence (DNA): TGTGCCATCAGTGAGCGGGACCGGACAAGGGATCGGCCCCAGCATTTT.

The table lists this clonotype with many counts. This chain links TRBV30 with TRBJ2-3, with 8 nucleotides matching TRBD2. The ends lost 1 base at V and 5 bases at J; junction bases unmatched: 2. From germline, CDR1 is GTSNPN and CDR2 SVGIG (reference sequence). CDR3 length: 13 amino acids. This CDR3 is CAWSAGGQDTQYF. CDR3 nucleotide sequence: TGTGCCTGGAGTGCGGGAGGGCAAGATACGCAGTATTTT.

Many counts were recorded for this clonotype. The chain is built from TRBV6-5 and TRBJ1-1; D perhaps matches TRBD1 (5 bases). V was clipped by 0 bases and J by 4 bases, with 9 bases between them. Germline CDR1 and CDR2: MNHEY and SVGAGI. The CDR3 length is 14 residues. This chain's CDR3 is CASSYSRGGTEAFF. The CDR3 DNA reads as TGTGCCAGCAGTTACTCGCGGGGGGGCACTGAAGCTTTCTTT.

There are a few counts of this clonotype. This chain's CDR3 is CASSTRPHRGLNSPLHF. CDR3 in DNA: TGTGCCAGCAGCACCCGACCCCACAGGGGGCTTAATTCACCCCTCCACTTT. The rearrangement joins TRBV5-5 to TRBJ1-6; 9 bases align to TRBD1. Trimming at V came to 4 bases and at J to 6 bases, leaving 11 bases not matched to a gene. The germline V gene has CDR1 SGHKS and CDR2 YYEKEE (reference sequence). The CDR3 spans 17 residues.

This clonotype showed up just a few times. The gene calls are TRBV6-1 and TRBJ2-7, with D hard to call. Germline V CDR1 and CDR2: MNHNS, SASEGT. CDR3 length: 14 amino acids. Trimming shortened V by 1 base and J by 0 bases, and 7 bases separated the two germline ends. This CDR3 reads CASSEGWSSYEQYF. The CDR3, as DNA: TGTGCCAGCAGTGAAGGGTGGAGCTCCTACGAGCAGTACTTC.

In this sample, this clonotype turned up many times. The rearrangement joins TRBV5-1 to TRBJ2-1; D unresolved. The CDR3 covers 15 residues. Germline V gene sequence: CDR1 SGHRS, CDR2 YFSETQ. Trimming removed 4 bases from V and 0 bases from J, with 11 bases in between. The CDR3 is CASSDVGSSYNEQFF. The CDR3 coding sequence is TGCGCCAGCAGCGACGTGGGAAGCTCCTACAATGAGCAGTTCTTC. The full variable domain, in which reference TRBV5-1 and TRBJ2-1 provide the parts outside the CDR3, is KAGVTQTPRYLIKTRGQQVTLSCSPISGHRSVSWYQQTPGQGLQFLFEYFSETQRNKGNFPGRFSGRQFSNSRSEMNVSTLELGDSALYLCASSDVGSSYNEQFFGPGTRLTVL.

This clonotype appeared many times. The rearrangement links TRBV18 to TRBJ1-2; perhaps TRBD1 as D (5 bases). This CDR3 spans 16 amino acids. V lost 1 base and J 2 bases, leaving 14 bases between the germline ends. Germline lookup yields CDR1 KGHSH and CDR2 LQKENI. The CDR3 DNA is TGTGCCAGCTCACCACGGCGGCAGGGAGGGAACTATGGCTACACCTTC. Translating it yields CASSPRRQGGNYGYTF. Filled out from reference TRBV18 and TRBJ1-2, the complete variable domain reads NAGVMQNPRHLVRRRGQEARLRCSPMKGHSHVYWYRQLPEEGLKFMVYLQKENIIDESGMPKERFSAEFPKEGPSILRIQQVVRGDSAAYFCASSPRRQGGNYGYTFGSGTRLTVV.

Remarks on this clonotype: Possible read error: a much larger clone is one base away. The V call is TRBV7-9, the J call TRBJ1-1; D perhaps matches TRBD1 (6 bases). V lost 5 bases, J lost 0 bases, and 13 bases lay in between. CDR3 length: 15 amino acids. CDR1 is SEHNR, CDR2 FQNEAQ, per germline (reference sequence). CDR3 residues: CASSPSRTVNTEAFF. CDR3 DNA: TGTGCCAGCAGCCCGAGTCGGACAGTGAACACTGAAGCTTTCTTT. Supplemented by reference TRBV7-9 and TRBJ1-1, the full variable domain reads DTGVSQNPRHKITKRGQNVTFRCDPISEHNRLYWYRQTLGQGPEFLTYFQNEAQLEKSRLLSDRFSAERPKGSFSTLEIQRTEQGDSAMYLCASSPSRTVNTEAFFGQGTRLTVV.

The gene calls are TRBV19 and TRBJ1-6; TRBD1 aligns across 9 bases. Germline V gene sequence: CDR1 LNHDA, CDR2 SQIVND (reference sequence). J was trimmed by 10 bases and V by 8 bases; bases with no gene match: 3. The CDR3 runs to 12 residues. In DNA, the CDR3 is TGTGCCAGTGGACAGGGGCAGTCACCCCTCCACTTT. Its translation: CASGQGQSPLHF.

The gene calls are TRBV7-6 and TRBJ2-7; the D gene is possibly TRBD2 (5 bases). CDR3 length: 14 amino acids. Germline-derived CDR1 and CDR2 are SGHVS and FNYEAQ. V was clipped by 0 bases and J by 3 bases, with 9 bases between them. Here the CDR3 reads CASSLAGENYEQYF. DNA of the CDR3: TGTGCCAGCAGCTTAGCGGGAGAGAACTACGAGCAGTACTTC.

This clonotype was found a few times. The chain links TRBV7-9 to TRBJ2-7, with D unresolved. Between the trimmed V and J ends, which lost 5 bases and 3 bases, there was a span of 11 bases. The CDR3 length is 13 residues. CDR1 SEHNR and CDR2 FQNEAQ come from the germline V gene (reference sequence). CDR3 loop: CASSPTWDYEQYF. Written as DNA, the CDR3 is TGTGCCAGCAGCCCCACTTGGGACTACGAGCAGTACTTC.

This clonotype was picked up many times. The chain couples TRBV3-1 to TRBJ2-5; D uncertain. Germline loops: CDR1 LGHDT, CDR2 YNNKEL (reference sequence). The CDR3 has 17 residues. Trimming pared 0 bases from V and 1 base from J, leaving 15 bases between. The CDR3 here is CASSQEQGFGVQETQYF. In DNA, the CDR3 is TGTGCCAGCAGCCAAGAGCAAGGGTTTGGAGTCCAAGAGACCCAGTACTTC.

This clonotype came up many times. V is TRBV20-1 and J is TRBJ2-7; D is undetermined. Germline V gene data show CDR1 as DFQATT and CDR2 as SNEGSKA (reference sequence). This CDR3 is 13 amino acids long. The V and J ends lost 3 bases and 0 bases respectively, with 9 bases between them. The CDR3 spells CSASPRFSYEQYF. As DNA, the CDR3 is TGCAGTGCTAGCCCCAGGTTCTCCTACGAGCAGTACTTC.

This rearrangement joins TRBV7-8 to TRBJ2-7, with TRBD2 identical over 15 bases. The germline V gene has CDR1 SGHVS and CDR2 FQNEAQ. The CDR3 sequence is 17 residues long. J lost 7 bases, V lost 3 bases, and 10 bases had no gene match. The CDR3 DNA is TGTGCCAGCAGCTTGGCCCCGGGACTAGCGGGAGGTGGGGAGCAGTACTTC. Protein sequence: CASSLAPGLAGGGEQYF.

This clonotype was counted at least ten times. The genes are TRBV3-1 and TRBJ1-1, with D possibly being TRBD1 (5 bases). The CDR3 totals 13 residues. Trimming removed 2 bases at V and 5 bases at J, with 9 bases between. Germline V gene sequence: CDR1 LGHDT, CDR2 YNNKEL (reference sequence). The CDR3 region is CASSQSGGTEAFF. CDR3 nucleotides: TGTGCCAGCAGCCAATCCGGGGGAACTGAAGCTTTCTTT.

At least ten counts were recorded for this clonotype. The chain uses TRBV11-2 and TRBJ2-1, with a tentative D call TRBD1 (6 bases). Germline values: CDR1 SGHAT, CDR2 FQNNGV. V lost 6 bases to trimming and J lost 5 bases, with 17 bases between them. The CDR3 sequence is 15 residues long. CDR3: CASRIRGFGDNEQFF. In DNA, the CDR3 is TGTGCCAGCAGAATCAGGGGTTTTGGCGACAATGAGCAGTTCTTC.

CDR3 in DNA: TGTGCCAGCATCTCGGACCGGCCGTTGCAAAACTATGGCTACACCTTC. This gives the protein CASISDRPLQNYGYTF. The rearrangement joins TRBV28 to TRBJ1-2; D not certain. The CDR3 is 16 amino acids. Trimming cost V 7 bases and J 2 bases, with 20 bases left between them. In germline, CDR1 is MDHEN, CDR2 SYDVKM.

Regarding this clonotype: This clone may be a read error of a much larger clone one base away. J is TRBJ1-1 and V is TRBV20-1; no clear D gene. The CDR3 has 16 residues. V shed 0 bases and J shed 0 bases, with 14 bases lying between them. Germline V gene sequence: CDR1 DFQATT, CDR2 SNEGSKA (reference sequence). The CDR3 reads CSARDVEELMNTEAFF. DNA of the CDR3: TGCAGTGCTAGAGATGTGGAGGAGCTCATGAACACTGAAGCTTTCTTT.

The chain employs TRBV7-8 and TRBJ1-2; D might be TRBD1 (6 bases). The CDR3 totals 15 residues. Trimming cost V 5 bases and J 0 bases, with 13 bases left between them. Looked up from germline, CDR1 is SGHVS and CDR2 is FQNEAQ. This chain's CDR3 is CASSERGAANYGYTF. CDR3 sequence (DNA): TGTGCCAGCAGCGAGAGGGGGGCGGCTAACTATGGCTACACCTTC.

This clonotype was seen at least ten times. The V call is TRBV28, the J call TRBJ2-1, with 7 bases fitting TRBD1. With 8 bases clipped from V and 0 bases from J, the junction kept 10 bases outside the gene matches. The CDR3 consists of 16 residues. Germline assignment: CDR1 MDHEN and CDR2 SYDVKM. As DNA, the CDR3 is TGTGCCAGCCTACTCTCAGGGGGTCTCTCCTACAATGAGCAGTTCTTC. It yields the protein CASLLSGGLSYNEQFF. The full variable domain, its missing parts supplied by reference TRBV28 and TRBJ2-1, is DVKVTQSSRYLVKRTGEKVFLECVQDMDHENMFWYRQDPGLGLRLIYFSYDVKMKEKGDIPEGYSVSREKKERFSLILESASTNQTSMYLCASLLSGGLSYNEQFFGPGTRLTVL.

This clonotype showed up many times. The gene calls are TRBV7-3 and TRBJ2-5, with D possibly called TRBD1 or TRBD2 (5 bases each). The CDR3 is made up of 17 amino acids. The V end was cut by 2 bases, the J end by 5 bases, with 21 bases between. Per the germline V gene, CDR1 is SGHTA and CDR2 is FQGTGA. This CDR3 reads CASSLDNPGTAGETQYF. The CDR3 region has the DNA TGTGCCAGCAGCTTAGACAATCCCGGGACGGCGGGCGAGACCCAGTACTTC. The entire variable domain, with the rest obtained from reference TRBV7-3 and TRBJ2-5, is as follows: GAGVSQTPSNKVTEKGKYVELRCDPISGHTALYWYRQSLGQGPEFLIYFQGTGAADDSGLPNDRFFAVRPEGSVSTLKIQRTERGDSAVYLCASSLDNPGTAGETQYFGPGTRLLVL.